The subject of this entry is one T cell receptor beta chain. This clonotype occurred many times. Its recognized antigen is unknown. No clone much larger than this one lies a single base away; base qualities are absent. The data derive from a study of T cells in Graves' hyperthyroidism and ophthalmopathy (dated by TCRdb to about 2019). Some background on the complete study: Peripheral blood was sampled at the time of initial diagnosis, prior to any treatment. The roughly 100 discovery patients were randomly divided into training and test sets at a 7:3 ratio. To identify TCR V-J signatures that set the groups apart, the researchers used a discovery cohort of more than 95 patients, made up of 40 to 45 with Graves' ophthalmopathy and about 60 with stable Graves' hyperthyroidism. According to the paper, TCR Vbeta CDR3 sequencing was carried out on over 130 peripheral blood samples, which came from 40 to 45 ophthalmopathy, around 74 hyperthyroidism and about 17 progressor patients. In more than 5 Graves' hyperthyroidism patients, the study also compared T-cell repertoires from thyroid tissue with T-cell repertoires from blood. Prospective prediction of ophthalmopathy was tested in an independent validation cohort of 18 to 20 hyperthyroidism patients and roughly 16 patients who later progressed to ophthalmopathy. After sampling, hyperthyroidism patients received methimazole starting at 30 mg daily, and ophthalmopathy patients received high-dose intravenous methylprednisolone. What the study reported, not specific to this receptor: Ophthalmopathy was separated from stable hyperthyroidism by a 13 V-J signature model, with approximately 85% sensitivity and roughly 81% specificity obtained in cross-validation and 80%/75% obtained in testing. In validation, progression to ophthalmopathy was predicted by the model with nearly 71% sensitivity and around 75% specificity, a median of roughly six months before onset. Blood samples also contained most of the expanded thyroid clonotypes (frequency above 0.001), which suggests that blood repertoires may reflect thyroid immune responses. Sample size was not statistically predetermined, and investigators were not blinded to group allocation.

TCR beta CDR3 regions were amplified from RNA transcripts. The TCR CDR3 was subjected to a first round of RT-PCR using the HTBI primer set and the Qiagen OneStep RT-PCR kit. A second multiplex PCR round built the libraries, followed by size selection and purification. Libraries were sequenced paired-end with 100 bp reads on an Illumina HiSeq2000. The study's processing was this. SOAPnuke was used to process the raw data, with reads discarded if the reads contained adapters or uncalled bases, had a mean Phred below 15, or lacked an exact constant-primer or identifier match. COPE v1.2.5 was used to merge high-quality paired reads, and clonotypes were defined as unique nucleotide sequences. MiTCR v1.1 was used to align the clonotypes against IMGT TRBV, TRBD and TRBJ reference segments. Only V-J combinations with frequency above 0.0001, covering 99% to 99.2% of repertoires, were analysed. A TCS score was defined as the ratio of F50 (clonal expansion) to E x V (chaos), with BLOSUM62-based TCRdist applied between CDR3 peptides within each V-J. Welch's t-statistics and random forest reduced fewer than 550 V-J features to under 15, which were used in a naive Bayes classifier (R e1071). The raw public data were reprocessed by TCRdb itself: fastp quality trimming at Q25, MiXCR clonotype calling, in-frame beta chains only. Rows merge per CDR3 protein into single entries with the most common DNA and genes. The V and J calls and clone size come from TCRdb's table, not from the authors' own analysis. Recorded for this sample are approximately 380,000 distinct CDR3 sequences; around 18% of them occurred a single time. Clones ranked in the top ten supply 35% to 50% of the sample.

Ophthalmopathy patients had moderately to severely active disease, Clinical Activity Score of at least 3, NOSPECS grade of at least 4, and duration under 3 months. Exclusion was applied to patients with uncontrolled infections, other autoimmune diseases, pregnancy or lactation. Diagnoses were established on the basis of clinical symptoms, serum thyroxine and TRAb, thyroid ultrasound, and orbital computed tomography. PBMCs were separated from approximately 10 ml of fresh peripheral blood using Ficoll-Paque density gradient centrifugation. Total RNA was extracted using Trizol reagent, and RNA quality was assessed on an Agilent 2100 Bioanalyzer. A distance of 14 bases separates the germline ends of V and J, which lose 4 bases and 3 bases respectively. CDR1 SGHDT and CDR2 YYEEEE were looked up in the germline V gene. The CDR3 measures 14 amino acids from cysteine to phenylalanine. Here the CDR3 DNA is all that survives: 42 bases in frame from base 1.

The receptor comes from a man aged 18 to 35 with Graves' ophthalmopathy. The material sequenced was blood. This receptor chain uses TRBV5-6 and TRBJ2-7; matching of 6 bases hints at TRBD2 as the D gene. CDR3 loop: CASSPQDGSYEQYF. The DNA reads as follows: TGTGCCAGCAGCCCACAGGACGGGAGCTACGAGCAGTACTTC.